A single sample is the source of the 25 T cell receptor beta chains below, sequenced in a study of blood T cell repertoires in COVID-19. Clones were sequenced by immunoSEQ multiplex PCR, and TCRdb holds only the in-frame ones, with some missing. The table has around 200,000 clones, approximately 87% seen once. Sequencing was carried out using peripheral blood. These receptors were collected from a woman between 18 and 30 years old who had recovered from COVID-19.

This clone was seen a few times. At one end, the junction sequence differs from germline, possibly due to a read error. The V call is TRBV5-1, the J call TRBJ2-1; D gene uncertain. This CDR3 is 12 amino acids long. The germline V gene encodes CDR1 SGHRS and CDR2 YFSETQ. This CDR3 reads CASSLAYHEQFF. CDR3 nucleotides: TGCGCCAGCAGCTTGGCCTACCATGAGCAGTTCTTC.

CDR3 in amino acids: CASSEGLAGINEQFF. In nucleotides, the CDR3 is TGTGCCAGCAGTGAAGGTCTAGCGGGGATCAATGAGCAGTTCTTC. The chain recombines TRBV2 with TRBJ2-1; 9 nucleotides agree with TRBD2. The V gene's germline CDR1 is SNHLY and CDR2 FYNNEI. The junction had 4 bases not matched to a gene; V was cut back by 1 base and J by 6 bases. The CDR3 contains 15 residues.

The chain couples TRBV19 to TRBJ1-2; D is perhaps TRBD1 (5 bases). The V end lost 1 base, the J end lost 2 bases, and 8 bases lay between the germline ends. This CDR3 has 14 residues. From germline, CDR1 is LNHDA and CDR2 SQIVND (reference sequence). The CDR3 spells CASSIVAGNYGYTF. The DNA of the CDR3 is TGTGCCAGTAGTATAGTAGCAGGGAACTATGGCTACACCTTC.

The rearrangement joins TRBV2 to TRBJ1-6; D is possibly TRBD1 (6 bases). Germline-derived CDR1 and CDR2 are SNHLY and FYNNEI. The CDR3 has 15 amino acids. Trimming stripped 2 bases from V and 8 bases from J, with 13 bases between. CDR3 sequence (DNA): TGTGCCAGCAGTGAAAGGGGGGGCGCGTATTCACCCCTCCACTTT. Translation: CASSERGGAYSPLHF.

This chain links TRBV23-1 with TRBJ2-1, with a weak D call TRBD2 (6 bases). TRBV23-1 is an ORF, and what it does is uncertain. CDR3 length: 14 residues. Trimming pared 6 bases from V and 8 bases from J, leaving 17 bases between. Here the CDR3 reads CASRRTTRCDEQFF. CDR3 nucleotide sequence: TGCGCCAGCAGGAGGACTACCCGCTGCGATGAGCAGTTCTTC.

The chain combines TRBV18 with TRBJ1-2; weak D call: TRBD1 (5 bases). Trimming stripped 2 bases from V and 2 bases from J, with 12 bases between. This CDR3 spans 15 amino acids. Germline V CDR1 and CDR2: KGHSH, LQKENI. CDR3 amino acids: CASSPTPPGNYGYTF. The CDR3 DNA follows: TGTGCCAGCTCACCAACCCCCCCAGGGAACTATGGCTACACCTTC.

The chain uses TRBV19 and TRBJ2-7, with TRBD2 matching 9 bases. The CDR3 extends over 19 amino acids. Germline CDR1 and CDR2: LNHDA and SQIVND (reference sequence). The junction had 22 bases not matched to a gene; V was cut back by 7 bases and J by 3 bases. CDR3 coding DNA: TGTGCCAGTACCAAAGGGGCGGGAGGGCTCCCGAAACGAGGCTACGAGCAGTACGTC. It yields the protein CASTKGAGGLPKRGYEQYV.

A note on this clone: A junction boundary mismatches the germline segment, possibly from a read error. V and J are TRBV4-2 and TRBJ2-4; 11 bases are shared with TRBD2. The V gene's germline CDR1 is LGHNA and CDR2 YNFKEQ. This CDR3 region has 17 residues. The CDR3 spells CTSSQELAGVGKNIQYF. CDR3 nucleotide sequence: TGTACCAGCAGCCAAGAACTAGCGGGAGTAGGCAAAAACATTCAGTACTTC.

At least ten counts were recorded for this clone. The V call is TRBV29-1, the J call TRBJ2-1; 9 bases agree with TRBD2. The CDR3 runs to 13 residues. The V gene's germline CDR1 is SQVTM and CDR2 ANQGSEA. With 4 bases clipped from V and 3 bases from J, the junction kept 1 base outside the gene matches. The CDR3 DNA is TGCAGCGTTGGACTAGCGGACTACAATGAGCAGTTCTTC. Protein product: CSVGLADYNEQFF.

CDR3 sequence (DNA): TGTGCCAGCAGCAGTAATACAGGGGGTGGCGAGCAGTACGTC. It translates to CASSSNTGGGEQYV. V usage is TRBV7-2 and J usage is TRBJ2-7; 8 nucleotides line up with TRBD1. CDR1 and CDR2 from the germline V gene are SGHTA and FQGNSA. This CDR3 is 14 amino acids long. After removal of 5 bases from V and 6 bases from J, the junction contained 9 bases not matched to a gene.

This clone appeared once. The chain recombines TRBV9 with TRBJ2-5, with 8 positions matching TRBD1. The CDR3 consists of 17 residues. CDR1 and CDR2 (germline): SGDLS, YYNGEE. Trimming cost V 3 bases and J 1 base; bases outside gene matches: 11. The chain's CDR3 is CASSASGGRPSQETQYF. The CDR3 nucleotides read TGTGCCAGCAGCGCCTCAGGGGGCAGGCCGTCCCAAGAGACCCAGTACTTC.

V and J are TRBV6-2 or TRBV6-3 and TRBJ2-7; the match to TRBD2 covers 9 bases. V lost 4 bases to trimming and J lost 6 bases; unmatched junction nucleotides: 7. Looked up from germline, CDR1 is MNHEY and CDR2 is SVGEGT. The CDR3 has 14 residues. CDR3 in amino acids: CASSSAGTSSEQYV. The DNA for the CDR3 is TGTGCCAGCAGTTCTGCCGGGACTAGCTCCGAGCAGTACGTC.

The rearrangement uses TRBV29-1 and TRBJ1-2; TRBD1 matches 9 bases. The CDR3 covers 13 residues. The V gene end was trimmed by 3 bases and the J gene end by 4 bases; junction bases not matched to a gene: 3. The germline V gene has CDR1 SQVTM and CDR2 ANQGSEA. The CDR3 here is CSVDTGGGYGYTF. The CDR3, as DNA: TGCAGCGTTGACACAGGGGGCGGCTATGGCTACACCTTC.

The genes are TRBV6-2 or TRBV6-3 and TRBJ2-2; tentatively, D is TRBD1 (6 bases). V was pared by 4 bases and J by 5 bases, with 14 bases between. This CDR3 is built from 15 residues. CDR1 and CDR2 (germline): MNHEY, SVGEGT. CDR3: CASSSTGWETGELFF. The CDR3 DNA reads TGTGCCAGCAGTTCGACAGGATGGGAAACCGGGGAGCTGTTTTTT.

The CDR3 DNA reads TGCGCCAGCAGCCAAGGGGCCGGGAACACTGAAGCTTTCTTT. Translating it yields CASSQGAGNTEAFF. This chain connects TRBV4-3 to TRBJ1-1; no firm D call. The CDR3 covers 14 residues. Germline V gives CDR1 LGHNA, CDR2 YSLEER. Deletions cut 1 base from V and 1 base from J, with 7 bases between.

The chain is built from TRBV27 and TRBJ1-2, with no clear D. The V gene lost 5 bases and the J gene lost 0 bases, with 4 bases spanning the gap. Germline V gives CDR1 MNHEY, CDR2 SMNVEV (reference sequence). There are 12 residues in the CDR3. This CDR3 reads CASSPSNYGYTF. The CDR3 coding sequence is TGTGCCAGCAGTCCCTCTAACTATGGCTACACCTTC.

The chain is built from TRBV19 and TRBJ2-1; D is undetermined. Looked up from germline, CDR1 is LNHDA and CDR2 is SQIVND (reference sequence). The CDR3 loop spans 15 amino acids. The V end lost 0 bases, the J end lost 1 base, and 7 bases lay between the germline ends. The CDR3 spells CASSIDFVSYNEQFF. CDR3 coding DNA: TGTGCCAGTAGTATAGACTTTGTTTCCTACAATGAGCAGTTCTTC.

This chain joins TRBV27 and TRBJ2-3; 9 bases line up with TRBD2. Looked up from germline, CDR1 is MNHEY and CDR2 is SMNVEV (reference sequence). The CDR3 length is 16 residues. The trim removed 2 bases at V and 6 bases at J, leaving 9 bases unmatched. The DNA of the CDR3 is TGTGCCAGCAGTTTAGCCGTAGCGGGGGCTCCTGATACGCAGTATTTT. This codes for CASSLAVAGAPDTQYF.

The rearrangement links TRBV6-1 to TRBJ1-2; D is unresolved. The germline CDR1 and CDR2 sequences are MNHNS and SASEGT. The CDR3 has 15 amino acids. Trimming took off 1 base at V and 2 bases at J, with 11 bases between the two ends. CDR3 residues: CASSEVFGENYGYTF. In DNA, the CDR3 is TGTGCCAGCAGTGAAGTTTTTGGGGAGAACTATGGCTACACCTTC.

The genes are TRBV3-1 (or the pseudogene TRBV3-2) and TRBJ1-1, with TRBD1 as a possible D gene (6 bases). Trimming took off 3 bases at V and 5 bases at J, with 10 bases between the two ends. The CDR3 loop spans 13 amino acids. The germline V gene encodes CDR1 LGHDT and CDR2 YNNKEL (reference sequence). In nucleotides, the CDR3 is TGTGCCAGCAGCCATGGACAGAGAACTGAAGCTTTCTTT. It is translated as CASSHGQRTEAFF.

This clone is a singleton in its sample. The chain employs TRBV4-1 and TRBJ1-5, with TRBD1 matching 8 bases. This CDR3 spans 15 amino acids. Germline values: CDR1 MGHRA, CDR2 YSYEKL. V shed 2 bases and J 3 bases; nucleotides not matched to a gene: 3. The DNA for the CDR3 is TGCGCCAGCAGCCAAATGGACAGGGACAATCAGCCCCAGCATTTT. It encodes CASSQMDRDNQPQHF.

This clone was recorded once. This chain uses TRBV29-1 with TRBJ1-2; 7 bases map to TRBD1. The CDR3 consists of 14 residues. Unmatched junction bases numbered 8, after V lost 3 bases and J lost 4 bases. The germline V gene has CDR1 SQVTM and CDR2 ANQGSEA. This CDR3 is CSVDLKGTVYGYTF. CDR3 DNA sequence: TGCAGCGTTGATCTGAAAGGGACAGTCTATGGCTACACCTTC.

This clone has only a few counts. The chain employs TRBV6-4 and TRBJ2-3; D ambiguous. The CDR3 loop spans 13 amino acids. The ends were cut back, 4 bases at V and 3 bases at J, with 8 bases in the middle. Germline CDR1 reads MRHNA; CDR2 reads SNTAGT. The CDR3 here is CASSATETDTQYF. CDR3 coding DNA: TGTGCCAGCAGTGCCACAGAAACAGATACGCAGTATTTT.

This chain connects TRBV7-9 to TRBJ2-3; possible D gene TRBD2, 6 bases. The CDR3 loop spans 15 amino acids. V was trimmed by 5 bases and J by 4 bases, leaving 16 bases between them. Germline CDR1 is SEHNR and CDR2 is FQNEAQ (reference sequence). The CDR3 protein is CASSPSLARADTQYF. The CDR3 bases are TGTGCCAGCAGCCCCTCCCTAGCGAGGGCAGATACGCAGTATTTT.

The chain joins TRBV7-9 to TRBJ2-1, with D unresolved. The CDR3 runs 13 residues. V lost 1 base and J 4 bases, leaving 5 bases between the germline ends. The germline gives CDR1 SEHNR, CDR2 FQNEAQ (reference sequence). The chain's CDR3 is CASSLDSYNEQFF. CDR3 coding DNA: TGTGCCAGCAGCTTAGACAGTTACAATGAGCAGTTCTTC.